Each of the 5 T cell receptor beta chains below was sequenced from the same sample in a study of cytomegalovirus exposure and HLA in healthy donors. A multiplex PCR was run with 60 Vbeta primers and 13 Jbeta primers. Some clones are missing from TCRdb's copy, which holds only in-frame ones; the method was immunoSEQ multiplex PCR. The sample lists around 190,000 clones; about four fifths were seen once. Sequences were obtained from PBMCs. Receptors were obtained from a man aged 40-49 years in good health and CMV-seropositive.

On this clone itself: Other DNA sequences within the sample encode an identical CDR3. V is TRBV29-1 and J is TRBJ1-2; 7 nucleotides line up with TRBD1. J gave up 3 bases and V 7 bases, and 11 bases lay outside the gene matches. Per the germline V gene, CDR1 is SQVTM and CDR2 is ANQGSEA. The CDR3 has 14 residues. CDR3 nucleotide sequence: TGCAGCGGGATCCCCCCGGGGACAGACTATGGCTACACCTTC. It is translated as CSGIPPGTDYGYTF.

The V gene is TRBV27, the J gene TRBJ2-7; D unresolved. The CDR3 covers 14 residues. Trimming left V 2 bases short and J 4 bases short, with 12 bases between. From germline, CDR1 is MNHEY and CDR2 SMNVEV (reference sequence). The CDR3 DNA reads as TGTGCCAGCAGTTTAGGGCCGACGATGTACGAGCAGTACTTC. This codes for CASSLGPTMYEQYF.

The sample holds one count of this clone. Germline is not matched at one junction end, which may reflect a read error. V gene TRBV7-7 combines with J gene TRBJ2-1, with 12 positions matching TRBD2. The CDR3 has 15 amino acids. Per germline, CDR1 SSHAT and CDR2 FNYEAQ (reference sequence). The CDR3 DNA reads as TGTGCTAGCAGCCCACTAGCGGGAGGTAACAATGAGCAGTTCTTC. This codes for CASSPLAGGNNEQFF.

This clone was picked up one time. This chain's CDR3 is CATYPTNSYEQYF. The CDR3 coding sequence is TGTGCCACCTACCCCACCAACTCCTACGAGCAGTACTTC. This chain connects TRBV10-3 to TRBJ2-7; no clear D gene. Germline assignment: CDR1 ENHRY and CDR2 SYGVKD. V gave up 10 bases and J gave up 0 bases, with 13 bases separating them. This CDR3 contains 13 residues.

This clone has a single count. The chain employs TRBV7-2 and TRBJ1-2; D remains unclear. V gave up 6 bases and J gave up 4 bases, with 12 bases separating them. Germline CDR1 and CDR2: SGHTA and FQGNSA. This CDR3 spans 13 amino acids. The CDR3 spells CASRVTVGYGYTF. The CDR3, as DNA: TGTGCCAGCAGGGTTACGGTTGGCTATGGCTACACCTTC.